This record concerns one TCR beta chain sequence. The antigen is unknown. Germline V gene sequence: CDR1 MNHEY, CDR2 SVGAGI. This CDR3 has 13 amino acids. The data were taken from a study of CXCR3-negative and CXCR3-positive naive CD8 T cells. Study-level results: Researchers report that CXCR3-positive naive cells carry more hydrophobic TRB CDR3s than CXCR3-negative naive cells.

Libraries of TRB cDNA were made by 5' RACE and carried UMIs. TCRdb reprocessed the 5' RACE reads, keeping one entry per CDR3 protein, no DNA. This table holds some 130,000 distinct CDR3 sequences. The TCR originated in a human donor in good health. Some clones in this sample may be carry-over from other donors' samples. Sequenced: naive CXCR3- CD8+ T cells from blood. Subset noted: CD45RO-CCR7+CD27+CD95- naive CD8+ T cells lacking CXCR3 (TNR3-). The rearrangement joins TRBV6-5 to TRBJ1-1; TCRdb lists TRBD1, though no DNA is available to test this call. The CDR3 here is CASTPDQSTEAFF.